This T cell receptor beta chain was documented in a study of memory CD4+ T cells and cytomegalovirus serostatus. Study-level points and caveats: A US-trained random forest predicted CMV serostatus with median AUC roughly 0.9.

Germline V CDR1 and CDR2: MNHNS, SASEGT. V lost 4 bases to trimming and J lost 2 bases; unmatched junction nucleotides: 3. The CDR3 runs to 15 residues. Single viable CD3+CD4+CD8-CD45RO+ cells were sorted as the memory CD4+ T cells. The table came from immunoSEQ multiplex PCR; TCRdb's copy has only in-frame clones and leaves some out. The sample includes tens of thousands of clones, about 81% of them seen just once. This clone has just one count. Its antigen is as yet unknown. The rearrangement uses TRBV6-1 and TRBJ2-1, with TRBD1 matching over 9 bases. The receptor was isolated from an adult in good health and CMV-seronegative. Sequencing was done on a sample of memory CD4+ T cells from blood. CDR3: CASSVTGGPYNEQFF. The CDR3 DNA follows: TGTGCCAGCAGTGTAACAGGGGGCCCCTACAATGAGCAGTTCTTC.